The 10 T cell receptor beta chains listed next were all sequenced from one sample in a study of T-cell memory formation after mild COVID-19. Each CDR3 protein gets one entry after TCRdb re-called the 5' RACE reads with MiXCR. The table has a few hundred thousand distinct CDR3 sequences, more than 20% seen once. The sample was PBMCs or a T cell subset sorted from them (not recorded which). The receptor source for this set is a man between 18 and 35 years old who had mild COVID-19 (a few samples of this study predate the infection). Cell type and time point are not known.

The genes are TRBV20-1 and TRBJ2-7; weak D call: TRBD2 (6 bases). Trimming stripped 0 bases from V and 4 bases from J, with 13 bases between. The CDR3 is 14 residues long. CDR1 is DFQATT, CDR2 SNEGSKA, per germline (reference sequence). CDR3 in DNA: TGCAGTGCTAGAGATATCGGGACTTCATACGAGCAGTACGTC. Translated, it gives CSARDIGTSYEQYV.

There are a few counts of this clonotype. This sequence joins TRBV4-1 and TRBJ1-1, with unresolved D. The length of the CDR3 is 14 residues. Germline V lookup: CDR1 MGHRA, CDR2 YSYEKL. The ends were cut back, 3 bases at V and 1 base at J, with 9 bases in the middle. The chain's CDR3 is CASSHHLENTEAFF. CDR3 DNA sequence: TGCGCCAGCAGCCACCACCTCGAGAACACTGAAGCTTTCTTT.

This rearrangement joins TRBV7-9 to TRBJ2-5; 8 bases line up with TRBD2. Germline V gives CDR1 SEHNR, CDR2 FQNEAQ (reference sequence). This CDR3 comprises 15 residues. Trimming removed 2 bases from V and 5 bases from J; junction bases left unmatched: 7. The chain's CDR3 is CASSLFGGARETQYF. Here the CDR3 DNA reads TGTGCCAGCAGCTTATTCGGGGGGGCCAGGGAGACCCAGTACTTC.

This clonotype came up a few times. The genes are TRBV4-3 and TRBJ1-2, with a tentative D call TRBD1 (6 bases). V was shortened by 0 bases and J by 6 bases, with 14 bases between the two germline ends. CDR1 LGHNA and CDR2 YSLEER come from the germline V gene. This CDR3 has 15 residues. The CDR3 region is CASSQEGRGYNGYTF. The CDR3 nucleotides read TGCGCCAGCAGCCAAGAGGGCAGGGGATACAATGGCTACACCTTC.

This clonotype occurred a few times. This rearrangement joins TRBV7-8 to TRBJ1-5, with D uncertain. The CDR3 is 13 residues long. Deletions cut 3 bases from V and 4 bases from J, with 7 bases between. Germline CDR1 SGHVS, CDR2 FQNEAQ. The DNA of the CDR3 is TGTGCCAGCAGCTTTTACGGGAATCAGCCCCAGCATTTT. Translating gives CASSFYGNQPQHF.

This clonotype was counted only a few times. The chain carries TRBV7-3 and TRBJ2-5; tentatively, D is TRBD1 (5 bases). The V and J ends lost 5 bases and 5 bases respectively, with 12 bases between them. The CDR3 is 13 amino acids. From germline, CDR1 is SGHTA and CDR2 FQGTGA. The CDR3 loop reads CASSGGALETQYF. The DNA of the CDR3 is TGTGCCAGCAGCGGTGGGGCCCTGGAGACCCAGTACTTC.

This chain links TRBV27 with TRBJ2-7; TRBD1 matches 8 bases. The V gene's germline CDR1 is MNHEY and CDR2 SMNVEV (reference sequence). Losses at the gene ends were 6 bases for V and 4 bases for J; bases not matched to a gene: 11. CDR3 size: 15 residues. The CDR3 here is CASRQQGAGRYEQYF. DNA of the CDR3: TGTGCCAGCAGACAGCAGGGGGCAGGACGGTACGAGCAGTACTTC.

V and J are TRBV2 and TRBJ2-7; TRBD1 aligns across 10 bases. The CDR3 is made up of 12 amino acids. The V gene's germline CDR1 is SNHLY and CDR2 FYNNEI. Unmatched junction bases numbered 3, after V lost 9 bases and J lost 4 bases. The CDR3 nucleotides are TGTGCCAGTTGGACAGGGGGTTACGAGCAGTACTTC. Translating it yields CASWTGGYEQYF.

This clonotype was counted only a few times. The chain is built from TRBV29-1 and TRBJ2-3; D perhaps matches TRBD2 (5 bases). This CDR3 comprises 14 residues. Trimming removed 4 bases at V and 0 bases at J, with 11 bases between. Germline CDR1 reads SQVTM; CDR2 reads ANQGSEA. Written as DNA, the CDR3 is TGCAGCGTTGTGCCAGCGGCTAGCACAGATACGCAGTATTTT. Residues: CSVVPAASTDTQYF.

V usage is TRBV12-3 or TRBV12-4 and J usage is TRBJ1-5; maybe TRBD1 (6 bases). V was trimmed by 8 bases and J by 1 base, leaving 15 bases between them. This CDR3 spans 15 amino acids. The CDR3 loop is CASVGGASSNQPQHF. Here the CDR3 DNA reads TGTGCCAGCGTAGGGGGGGCATCGAGCAATCAGCCCCAGCATTTT.